This is a list of T cell receptor beta chains from one sample in a study of blood T cell repertoires in COVID-19. Measured with immunoSEQ multiplex PCR; TCRdb has only the in-frame clones, and not every one. Seen here are 90,000 to 110,000 clones, less than 90% observed once, and the top ten hold roughly 4.2%. The sequenced sample was peripheral blood. The receptors derive from a man aged 50 to 59 with acute or convalescent COVID-19. Both conserved end residues are part of each CDR3. A D gene is named only where the DNA matches it firmly. Only part of the rows carry a size: once, few, many, or a class if the clone is expanded.

cdr3_nt cdr3_aa j_call v_call d_call clone_size cdr3_length
TGTGCCAGCAGAGCCGGGACAGGGGGACCCGGGGAGCTGTTTTTT CASRAGTGGPGELFF TRBJ2-2 TRBV2 TRBD1 few 15
TGTGCCAGCTCACCACCGGGGGCCTCCTACGAGCAGTACTTC CASSPPGASYEQYF TRBJ2-7 TRBV18 NA NA 14
TGCGCCAGCAGCGTCGGACAGGGGGTGCGAGGCTACACCTTC CASSVGQGVRGYTF TRBJ1-2 TRBV5-1 TRBD1 NA 14
TGTGCCAGCAGGAGCCACAGGGGAGGCGGCACTGAAGCTTTCTTT CASRSHRGGGTEAFF TRBJ1-1 TRBV6-5 TRBD1 NA 15
TGTGCCACCAAGATTGCAGGGGCCCAAGAGACCCAGTACTTC CATKIAGAQETQYF TRBJ2-5 TRBV6-5 NA NA 14
TGTGCCAGCAGCTTGGTCTTCCGGCAGGGGATTAACTATGGCTACACCTTC CASSLVFRQGINYGYTF TRBJ1-2 TRBV5-6 NA NA 17
TGTGCCAGCAGCTTAGTGGGACAGCTTAGCAATCAGCCCCAGCATTTT CASSLVGQLSNQPQHF TRBJ1-5 TRBV7-8 TRBD1 NA 16
TGTGCCAGCACCGCGGGACTAGCGGGAGTTTTTGAGCAGTTCTTC CASTAGLAGVFEQFF TRBJ2-1 TRBV27 TRBD2 few 15
TGTGCCAGCAGTTTAGGCACGGCCTCAGGGGCCTACGAGCAGTACTTC CASSLGTASGAYEQYF TRBJ2-7 TRBV27 NA NA 16
TGTGCCAGCAGCGTACAGGGATATAATTCACCCCTCCACTTT CASSVQGYNSPLHF TRBJ1-6 TRBV5-4 NA few 14
TGTGCCAGCAGCCAAGACCCTCTGTGGGGAGAGTATAGCAATCAGCCCCAGCATTTT CASSQDPLWGEYSNQPQHF TRBJ1-5 TRBV3-1/TRBV3-2 NA NA 19
TGTGCCAGCAGTGAGAGTCTAGAAAAACTGTTTTTT CASSESLEKLFF TRBJ1-4 TRBV25-1 NA NA 12
TGTGCCAGCAGCTTCGGACAGGGGGATTCTGGAAACACCATATATTTT CASSFGQGDSGNTIYF TRBJ1-3 TRBV7-6 TRBD1 NA 16
TGTGCCAGCAGTGAAACTAGCGGAAGTGCCGGCGCCTACGAGCAGTACTTC CASSETSGSAGAYEQYF TRBJ2-7 TRBV25-1 TRBD2 NA 17
TGTGCCATCAGTCTGTACCCGCCCGGGACACCCCAAGGCAATGAGCAGTTCTTC CAISLYPPGTPQGNEQFF TRBJ2-1 TRBV10-3 NA NA 18
TGTGCCTGGAGTGTAGTAGCTTACAATGAGCAGTTCTTC CAWSVVAYNEQFF TRBJ2-1 TRBV30 NA NA 13
TGTGCCAGCAGTGAAGGAGGGGGCGATGAGCAGTTCTTC CASSEGGGDEQFF TRBJ2-1 TRBV25-1 NA NA 13
TGTGCCAGCCTGGGACTTTTCACAGATACGCAGTATTTT CASLGLFTDTQYF TRBJ2-3 TRBV12-3/TRBV12-4 NA NA 13
TGTGCCAGCAGTGCCCCAAACAGGGTAGGAAGGGGTTTTAGCAATCAGCCCCAGCATTTT CASSAPNRVGRGFSNQPQHF TRBJ1-5 TRBV6-4 NA NA 20
TGTGCCACCAGTGAGGAAACAGGGGGCATCGGCTATGGCTACACCTTC CATSEETGGIGYGYTF TRBJ1-2 TRBV24-1 TRBD1 NA 16
TGTGCCAGCAGTTACTCTGCCGGGACAGGGGGCGCCGAGCAGTACTTC CASSYSAGTGGAEQYF TRBJ2-7 TRBV6-5 TRBD1 NA 16
TGTGCCAGCAGCCAAGGTGGCCAGGTTGAAGCTTTCTTT CASSQGGQVEAFF TRBJ1-1 TRBV7-3 NA NA 13
TGTGCCAGCAGCTTAGGCCTAAGAAGTATGAACACTGAAGCTTTCTTT CASSLGLRSMNTEAFF TRBJ1-1 TRBV13 NA NA 16
TGTGCCAGTAGGGACAGGGCGGTAGATACGCAGTATTTT CASRDRAVDTQYF TRBJ2-3 TRBV19 TRBD1 few 13
TGTGCCAGCAGCCCACAGGGGGTTGGCACTGAAGCTTTCTTT CASSPQGVGTEAFF TRBJ1-1 TRBV11-3 TRBD1 NA 14
TGTGCCAGCAGTGTTCCGGGACAGGGTAATCAGCCCCAGCATTTT CASSVPGQGNQPQHF TRBJ1-5 TRBV6-4 TRBD1 NA 15
TGTGCCAGCAGCTTCACAGCTTCTTCTCTAGAAAAACTGTTTTTT CASSFTASSLEKLFF TRBJ1-4 TRBV11-2 NA NA 15
TGTGCCAGCAGTCTCAGGACAGGGGATAACACTGAAGCTTTCTTT CASSLRTGDNTEAFF TRBJ1-1 TRBV27 TRBD1 NA 15
TGTGCCATCAGTGAGGCCGCCGGGAGTAACTATGGCTACACCTTC CAISEAAGSNYGYTF TRBJ1-2 TRBV10-3 NA NA 15
TGTGCCAGTAGTATAGTTGGAGGGGCAGTTGGTATCACCGGGGAGCTGTTTTTT CASSIVGGAVGITGELFF TRBJ2-2 TRBV19 NA NA 18
TGTGCCACAGCTAGCGGGGGGGCCACAGATACGCAGTATTTT CATASGGATDTQYF TRBJ2-3 TRBV24-1 TRBD2 NA 14
TGTGCCAGCAGGCCGGGACAGAATAGCTACGAGCAGTACTTC CASRPGQNSYEQYF TRBJ2-7 TRBV6-6 TRBD1 NA 14
TGTGCCACCAGTGACTGGACCGAACCGGGAGCACCCAGAGAGGATGAGCAGTTCTTC CATSDWTEPGAPREDEQFF TRBJ2-1 TRBV24-1 NA NA 19
TGTGCCAGCAGCGTAGGAGGCTACTCTAACTATGGCTACACCTTC CASSVGGYSNYGYTF TRBJ1-2 TRBV9 NA NA 15
TGTGCCAGCAGCCCCGGGACAGGGGGCTCCGAGCAGTACTTC CASSPGTGGSEQYF TRBJ2-7 TRBV5-4 TRBD1 once 14
TGTGCCAGCAGTGCCGGGCTAGCAGCCTTAACAGATACGCAGTATTTT CASSAGLAALTDTQYF TRBJ2-3 TRBV2 NA few 16
TGTGCCAGCAGCCGACAGGGGCCTTCGAGTGAGCAGTACTTC CASSRQGPSSEQYF TRBJ2-7 TRBV3-1/TRBV3-2 TRBD1 NA 14
TGTGCCAGTAGTCAGGGTCTTGGTCAGCCCCAGCATTTT CASSQGLGQPQHF TRBJ1-5 TRBV19 NA NA 13
TGTGCCAGTACCCTCGAGGTCGGGGGCAATCAGCCCCAGCATTTT CASTLEVGGNQPQHF TRBJ1-5 TRBV19 NA NA 15
TGCGCCAGCAGCTCTAGGTCTAGCAAGAAAGAGACCCAGTACTTC CASSSRSSKKETQYF TRBJ2-5 TRBV5-1 NA once 15
TGCGCCAGCAGCCAAGTTAACAGGCAATTCCCTGAAGCTTTCTTT CASSQVNRQFPEAFF TRBJ1-1 TRBV4-1 NA NA 15
TGTGCCAGCAGCGCAGGATACGAGCAGTACTTC CASSAGYEQYF TRBJ2-7 TRBV6-6 NA NA 11
TGTGCCAGCAGCGCGCTACTTGGAGCGGGGGGGTCTGGCACCGGGGAGCTGTTTTTT CASSALLGAGGSGTGELFF TRBJ2-2 TRBV9 TRBD2 NA 19
TGCGCCAGCAGCCCAGGGAACACCGGGGAGCTGTTTTTT CASSPGNTGELFF TRBJ2-2 TRBV5-1 NA NA 13
TGTGCCAGCAGCCTTACTAGTTCCTTCTACGAGCAGTACTTC CASSLTSSFYEQYF TRBJ2-7 TRBV5-6 NA NA 14
TGTGCCAGCAGCTTGATTGGGGGAGCGGGTGAGGGGGAGACCCAGTACTTC CASSLIGGAGEGETQYF TRBJ2-5 TRBV5-4 NA NA 17
TGTGCCAGTAGTATTCTAGGGGCGATTTATCAGCCCCAGCATTTT CASSILGAIYQPQHF TRBJ1-5 TRBV19 NA NA 15
TGTGCCAGCAGCTTAGGGTGGGGAGGTTGGGAGACCCAGTACTTC CASSLGWGGWETQYF TRBJ2-5 TRBV11-2 NA NA 15
TGTGCCAGCAGCCAAGGAGCGAGGGAGACCCAGTACTTC CASSQGARETQYF TRBJ2-5 TRBV3-1/TRBV3-2 NA NA 13
TGTGCCAGTGGGCGGGGTCCCGGTAGGCAGCCCCAGCATTTT CASGRGPGRQPQHF TRBJ1-5 TRBV19 NA NA 14
TGTGCCAGCAGCCTCGGACTAGCGGGAGTGGCTGAGCAGTTCTTC CASSLGLAGVAEQFF TRBJ2-1 TRBV11-2 TRBD2 NA 15
TGTGCCAGCAGCCAACAGGGGGAAAGCTATGGCTACACCTTC CASSQQGESYGYTF TRBJ1-2 TRBV3-1/TRBV3-2 TRBD1 few 14
TGTGCCAGCAGCTTAGGAGGAAAAGGGGGCACTGAAGCTTTCTTT CASSLGGKGGTEAFF TRBJ1-1 TRBV7-6 NA once 15